This T cell receptor beta chain appears in the sequencing data of a study of T cell responses to AZD1222 COVID-19 vaccine. Details on this clone: Antigen: not known.

Germline CDR1 SGDLS, CDR2 YYNGEE. The V gene lost 0 bases and the J gene lost 6 bases, with 9 bases spanning the gap. CDR3 length: 13 residues. The table came from immunoSEQ multiplex PCR; TCRdb's copy has only in-frame clones and leaves some out. The sample records around 160,000 clones, approximately 89% being singletons. Findings of the study overall: With dominance at 160-218 and 743-854, vaccine-associated CD4 TCRs spanned spike.

This sequence was found in an adult in good health. Sequencing used peripheral blood, obtained on day 0 of AZD1222 vaccination. This rearrangement joins TRBV9 to TRBJ1-2, with D perhaps matching TRBD1 (5 bases). As DNA, the CDR3 is TGTGCCAGCAGCGTAGTTGAGGGGAATGGCTACACCTTC. Its protein is CASSVVEGNGYTF.